This TCR beta chain was retrieved from a study of vaccination effects on CD4 cells after COVID-19. The data were produced by immunoSEQ multiplex PCR, yet TCRdb's version contains in-frame clones alone and is incomplete. The sample lists more than 35,000 clones, approximately 82% seen once, with about 2% in the top ten. Trimming cost V 1 base and J 10 bases; bases outside gene matches: 3. CDR1 is LGHDT and CDR2 is YNNKEL in the germline V gene (reference sequence). The CDR3 length is 14 residues. Antigen-specific CD4+ T cell clonotypes were called by their expansion after viral peptide-pool culture in ViraFEST. Having been cultured for roughly 9 days, the cells underwent CD4+ T cell isolation. Vaccine administered to participants consisted of two doses of either BNT162b2 or mRNA-1273. As concerns this clone: Its target is unknown.

The rearrangement uses TRBV3-1 (or the pseudogene TRBV3-2) and TRBJ1-6; TRBD1 agrees at 8 bases. The sequencing used CD4+ T cells from PBMCs cultured with HCoV-NL63 spike peptides, collected after COVID-19 vaccination. This TCR was sampled from a human donor who received a COVID-19 vaccine. Some clones in this sample may be carry-over from other donors' samples. The CDR3 protein is CASSQGTGNSPLHF. The CDR3 coding sequence is TGTGCCAGCAGCCAAGGGACAGGGAACTCACCCCTCCACTTT.